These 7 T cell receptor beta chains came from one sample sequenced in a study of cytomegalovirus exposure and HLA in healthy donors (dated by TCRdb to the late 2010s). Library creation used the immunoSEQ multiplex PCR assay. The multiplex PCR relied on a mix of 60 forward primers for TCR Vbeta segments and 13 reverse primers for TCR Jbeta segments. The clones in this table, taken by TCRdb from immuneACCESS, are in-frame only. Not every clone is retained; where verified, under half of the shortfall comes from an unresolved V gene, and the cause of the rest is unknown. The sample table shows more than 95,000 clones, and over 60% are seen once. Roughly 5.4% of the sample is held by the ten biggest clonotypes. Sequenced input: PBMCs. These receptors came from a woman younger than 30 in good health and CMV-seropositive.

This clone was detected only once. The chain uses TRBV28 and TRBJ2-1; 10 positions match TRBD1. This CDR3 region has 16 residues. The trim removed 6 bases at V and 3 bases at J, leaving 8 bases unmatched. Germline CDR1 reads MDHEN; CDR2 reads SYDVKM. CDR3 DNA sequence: TGTGCCAGCAGACTACAGACAGGGGGCAGCTACAATGAGCAGTTCTTC. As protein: CASRLQTGGSYNEQFF. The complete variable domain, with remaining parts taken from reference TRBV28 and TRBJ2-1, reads DVKVTQSSRYLVKRTGEKVFLECVQDMDHENMFWYRQDPGLGLRLIYFSYDVKMKEKGDIPEGYSVSREKKERFSLILESASTNQTSMYLCASRLQTGGSYNEQFFGPGTRLTVL.

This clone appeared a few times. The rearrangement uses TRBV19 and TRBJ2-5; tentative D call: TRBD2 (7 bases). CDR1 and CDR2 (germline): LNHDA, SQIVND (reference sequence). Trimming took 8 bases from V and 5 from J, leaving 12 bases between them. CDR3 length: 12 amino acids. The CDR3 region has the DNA TGTGCCAGTGGGGCGGGGGCCGAGACCCAGTACTTC. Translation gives CASGAGAETQYF.

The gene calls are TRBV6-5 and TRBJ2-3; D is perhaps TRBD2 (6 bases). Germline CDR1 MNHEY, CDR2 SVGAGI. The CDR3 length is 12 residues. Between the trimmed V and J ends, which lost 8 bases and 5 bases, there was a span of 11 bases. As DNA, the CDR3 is TGTGCCAGCCGGGGACTGCGAGATACGCAGTATTTT. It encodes CASRGLRDTQYF.

The CDR3 loop is CASSELKQGAYEQYF. As DNA, the CDR3 is TGTGCCAGCAGTGAATTAAAACAGGGGGCCTACGAGCAGTACTTC. The V gene is TRBV6-1, the J gene TRBJ2-7, with 8 bases fitting TRBD1. The CDR3 extends over 15 amino acids. The germline CDR1 and CDR2 sequences are MNHNS and SASEGT. The V gene end was trimmed by 2 bases and the J gene end by 2 bases; junction bases not matched to a gene: 5.

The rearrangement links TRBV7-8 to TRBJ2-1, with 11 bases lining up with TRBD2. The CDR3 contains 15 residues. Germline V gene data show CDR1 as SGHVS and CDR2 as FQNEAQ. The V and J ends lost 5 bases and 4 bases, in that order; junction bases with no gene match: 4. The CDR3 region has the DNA TGTGCCAGCAGCCACGGGACTAGCGGATACAATGAGCAGTTCTTC. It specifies CASSHGTSGYNEQFF.

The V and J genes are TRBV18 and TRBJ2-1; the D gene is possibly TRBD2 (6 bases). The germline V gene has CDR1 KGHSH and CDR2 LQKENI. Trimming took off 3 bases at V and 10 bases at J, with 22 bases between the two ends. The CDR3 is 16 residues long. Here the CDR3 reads CASSPPLASRPREQFF. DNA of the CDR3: TGTGCCAGCTCACCCCCACTAGCCTCCAGACCGCGAGAGCAGTTCTTC.

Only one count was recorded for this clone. CDR3 DNA sequence: TGCAGCGTTGGGAACAGGGCAGGCGTGGGCTACACCTTC. It encodes CSVGNRAGVGYTF. The chain combines TRBV29-1 with TRBJ1-2; possible D gene TRBD1, 6 bases. Looked up from germline, CDR1 is SQVTM and CDR2 is ANQGSEA. The ends were cut back, 4 bases at V and 8 bases at J, with 17 bases in the middle. CDR3 length equals 13 residues.